These T cell receptor beta chains were read from a single sample in a study of control samples from healthy donors and cancer patients. Some clones are missing from TCRdb's copy, which holds only in-frame ones; the method was immunoSEQ multiplex PCR. Of roughly 160,000 clones listed, about 94% are singletons. Sequencing was done on a sample of PBMCs. The receptors come from a man aged 55 to 70 with colorectal cancer. Both conserved end residues are part of each CDR3. D genes are given only for firm matches. Not every row has a clone size; where given, it reads once, few, many or a size class.

d_gene: -; j_gene: TRBJ2-7; abundance: -; v_gene: TRBV19; CDR3aa: CASKGVEQYF; CDR3nt: TGTGCCAGTAAAGGGGTCGAGCAGTACTTC
d_gene: -; j_gene: TRBJ2-7; abundance: -; v_gene: TRBV3-1/TRBV3-2; CDR3aa: CASSPKGLRSYEQYF; CDR3nt: TGTGCCAGCAGCCCGAAGGGGCTTCGCTCCTACGAGCAGTACTTC
d_gene: -; j_gene: TRBJ2-1; abundance: -; v_gene: TRBV9; CDR3aa: CASSVAYNEQFF; CDR3nt: TGTGCCAGCAGCGTAGCCTACAATGAGCAGTTCTTC
d_gene: TRBD2; j_gene: TRBJ2-1; abundance: -; v_gene: TRBV9; CDR3aa: CASSAGGAYNEQFF; CDR3nt: TGTGCCAGCAGCGCGGGGGGGGCCTACAATGAGCAGTTCTTC
d_gene: -; j_gene: TRBJ2-7; abundance: -; v_gene: TRBV6-6; CDR3aa: CASSYSGSYEQYF; CDR3nt: TGTGCCAGCAGTTACTCCGGCAGCTACGAGCAGTACTTC
d_gene: -; j_gene: TRBJ1-2; abundance: -; v_gene: TRBV20-1; CDR3aa: CSARDQGRYTF; CDR3nt: TGCAGTGCTAGAGATCAGGGCCGCTACACCTTC
d_gene: -; j_gene: TRBJ1-2; abundance: once; v_gene: TRBV5-4; CDR3aa: CASSFQGGGYTF; CDR3nt: TGTGCCAGCAGCTTTCAGGGTGGTGGCTACACCTTC
d_gene: -; j_gene: TRBJ1-5; abundance: -; v_gene: TRBV5-1; CDR3aa: CASSPLPGGNQPQHF; CDR3nt: TGCGCCAGCAGCCCTTTACCCGGGGGCAATCAGCCCCAGCATTTT
d_gene: -; j_gene: TRBJ1-1; abundance: -; v_gene: TRBV10-3; CDR3aa: CAISDPTRNTEAFF; CDR3nt: TGTGCCATCAGTGACCCCACAAGGAACACTGAAGCTTTCTTT
d_gene: -; j_gene: TRBJ2-1; abundance: -; v_gene: TRBV21-1; CDR3aa: CASSKAGQEIYNEQFF; CDR3nt: TGTGCCAGCAGCAAAGCGGGACAGGAAATCTACAATGAGCAGTTCTTC
d_gene: -; j_gene: TRBJ1-4; abundance: -; v_gene: TRBV6-1; CDR3aa: CASSEVGESEKLFF; CDR3nt: TGTGCCAGCAGTGAAGTCGGGGAGAGTGAAAAACTGTTTTTT
d_gene: -; j_gene: TRBJ1-1; abundance: once; v_gene: TRBV27; CDR3aa: CASSYRQRVDTEAFF; CDR3nt: TGTGCCAGCAGTTATAGACAGAGGGTCGACACTGAAGCTTTCTTT
d_gene: -; j_gene: TRBJ1-6; abundance: few; v_gene: TRBV19; CDR3aa: CASTRDRANSPLHF; CDR3nt: TGTGCCAGTACTCGAGACAGAGCAAATTCACCCCTCCACTTT
d_gene: TRBD1; j_gene: TRBJ1-4; abundance: -; v_gene: TRBV4-1; CDR3aa: CASSQEWGQFNEKLFF; CDR3nt: TGCGCCAGCAGCCAAGAGTGGGGACAGTTTAATGAAAAACTGTTTTTT
d_gene: -; j_gene: TRBJ2-3; abundance: once; v_gene: TRBV12-3/TRBV12-4; CDR3aa: CASSSGDRTQYF; CDR3nt: TGTGCCAGCAGTTCAGGGGATCGTACGCAGTATTTT
d_gene: TRBD1; j_gene: TRBJ1-2; abundance: -; v_gene: TRBV5-1; CDR3aa: CASSAYGTGKDGYTF; CDR3nt: TGCGCCAGCAGCGCCTACGGGACAGGGAAGGATGGCTACACCTTC
d_gene: TRBD1; j_gene: TRBJ2-7; abundance: -; v_gene: TRBV30; CDR3aa: CAWSRGTGLYEQYF; CDR3nt: TGTGCCTGGAGCCGCGGGACAGGTCTTTACGAGCAGTACTTC